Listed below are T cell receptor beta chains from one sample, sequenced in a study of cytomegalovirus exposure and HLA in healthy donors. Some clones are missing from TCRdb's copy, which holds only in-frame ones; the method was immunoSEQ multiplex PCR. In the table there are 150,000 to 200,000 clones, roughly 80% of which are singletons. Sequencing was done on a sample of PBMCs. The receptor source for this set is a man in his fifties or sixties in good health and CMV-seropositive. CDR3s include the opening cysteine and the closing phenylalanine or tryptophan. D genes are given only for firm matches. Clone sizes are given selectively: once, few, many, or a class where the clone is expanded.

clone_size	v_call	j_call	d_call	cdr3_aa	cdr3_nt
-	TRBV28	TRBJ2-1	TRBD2	CASRGGGRNEQFF	TGTGCCAGCAGGGGGGGAGGGAGGAATGAGCAGTTCTTC
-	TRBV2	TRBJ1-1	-	CASSPRQPTEAFF	TGTGCCAGCAGTCCGAGACAGCCCACTGAAGCTTTCTTT
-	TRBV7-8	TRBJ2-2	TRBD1	CASSRDRGGTGELFF	TGTGCCAGCAGCCGGGACAGGGGAGGCACCGGGGAGCTGTTTTTT
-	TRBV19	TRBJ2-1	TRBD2	CASRTAGSTYNEQFF	TGTGCCAGTAGGACAGCGGGATCTACCTACAATGAGCAGTTCTTC
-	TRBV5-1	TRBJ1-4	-	CASSLVGQGSEKLFF	TGCGCCAGCAGCTTAGTTGGGCAGGGGAGTGAAAAACTGTTTTTT
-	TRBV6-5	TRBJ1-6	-	CASSRQPDLSPLHF	TGTGCCAGCAGCCGACAGCCCGATCTTTCACCCCTCCACTTT
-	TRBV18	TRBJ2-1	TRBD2	CASSSPGREGDHEQFF	TGTGCCAGCTCATCGCCCGGGCGGGAGGGAGATCATGAGCAGTTCTTC
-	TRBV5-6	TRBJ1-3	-	CASSGGGPLGDTIYF	TGTGCCAGCAGCGGGGGAGGACCGCTCGGGGACACCATATATTTT
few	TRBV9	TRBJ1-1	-	CASSVSPVPNTEAFF	TGTGCCAGCAGCGTAAGCCCGGTACCGAACACTGAAGCTTTCTTT
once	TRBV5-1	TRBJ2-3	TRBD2	CASSYLAAAGTQYF	TGCGCCAGCAGCTACCTAGCGGCAGCAGGGACGCAGTATTTT
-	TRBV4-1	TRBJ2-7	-	CASSPGTSSYEQYF	TGCGCCAGCAGCCCGGGGACATCCTCCTACGAGCAGTACTTC
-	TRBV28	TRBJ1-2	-	CASSLPERGYGYTF	TGTGCCAGCAGTTTACCTGAAAGAGGCTATGGCTACACCTTC
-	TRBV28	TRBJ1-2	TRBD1	CASSLSHRGRSYGYTF	TGTGCCAGCAGTTTATCCCACAGGGGGCGAAGCTATGGCTACACCTTC
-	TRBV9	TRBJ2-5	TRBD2	CASSARGLAGETQYF	TGTGCCAGCAGCGCCCGAGGACTAGCGGGAGAGACCCAGTACTTC
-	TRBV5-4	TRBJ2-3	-	CASSSPQLASTDTQYF	TGTGCCAGCAGCTCCCCACAGCTAGCTAGCACAGATACGCAGTATTTT
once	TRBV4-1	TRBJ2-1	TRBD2	CASSLEPLLAGPYNEQFF	TGCGCCAGCAGCCTAGAGCCCCTACTAGCGGGTCCCTACAATGAGCAGTTCTTC
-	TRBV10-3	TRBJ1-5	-	CAISESLAAGPQHF	TGTGCCATCAGTGAGTCGTTAGCTGCGGGCCCCCAGCATTTT
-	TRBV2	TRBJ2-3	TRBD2	CASSEGEGPSTDTQYF	TGTGCCAGCAGTGAAGGGGAGGGGCCTAGCACAGATACGCAGTATTTT
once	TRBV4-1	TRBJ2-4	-	CASSVDRNKNIQYF	TGCGCCAGCAGTGTAGACAGGAACAAAAACATTCAGTACTTC
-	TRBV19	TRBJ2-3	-	CASANRGFEDTQYF	TGTGCCAGCGCCAATCGGGGGTTTGAAGATACGCAGTATTTT
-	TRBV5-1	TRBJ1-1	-	CASSYRGSNTEAFF	TGCGCCAGCAGCTATCGGGGTTCGAACACTGAAGCTTTCTTT
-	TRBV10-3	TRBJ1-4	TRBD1	CAISGTGAGELFF	TGTGCCATCAGCGGGACAGGGGCAGGAGAACTGTTTTTT
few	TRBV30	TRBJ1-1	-	CAWSVGRGLGTEAFF	TGTGCCTGGAGTGTAGGGAGGGGCTTAGGCACTGAAGCTTTCTTT
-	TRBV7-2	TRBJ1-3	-	CASSSQVGSGNTIYF	TGTGCCAGCAGCTCACAGGTCGGTTCTGGAAACACCATATATTTT
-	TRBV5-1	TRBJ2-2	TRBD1	CASSLAQGDTGELFF	TGCGCCAGCAGCTTGGCACAGGGGGACACCGGGGAGCTGTTTTTT
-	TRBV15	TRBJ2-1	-	CATSRDPLVNNEQFF	TGTGCCACCAGCAGAGATCCCTTAGTCAACAATGAGCAGTTCTTC
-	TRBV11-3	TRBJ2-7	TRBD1	CASTRAGTGSYEQYF	TGTGCCAGCACCCGGGCTGGGACAGGGTCCTACGAGCAGTACTTC
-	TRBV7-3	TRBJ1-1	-	CASSPGVLAEAFF	TGTGCCAGCAGCCCAGGGGTTTTGGCTGAAGCTTTCTTT
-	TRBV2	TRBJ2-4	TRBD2	CAGWASGGAKNIQYF	TGTGCGGGGTGGGCTAGCGGGGGGGCCAAAAACATTCAGTACTTC
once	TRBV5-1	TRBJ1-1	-	CASSLDLDSGATEAFF	TGCGCCAGCAGCTTGGACCTGGACAGCGGGGCCACTGAAGCTTTCTTT
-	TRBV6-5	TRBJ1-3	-	CASREQIFSGNTIYF	TGTGCCAGCAGGGAACAGATTTTCTCTGGAAACACCATATATTTT
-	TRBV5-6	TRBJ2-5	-	CASSSAETETETQYF	TGTGCCAGCAGCTCAGCCGAGACAGAGACCGAGACCCAGTACTTC
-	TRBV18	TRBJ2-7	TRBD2	CASSPGLAGPSYEQYF	TGTGCCAGCTCACCCGGACTAGCGGGACCCTCCTACGAGCAGTACTTC
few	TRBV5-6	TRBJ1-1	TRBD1	CASSFGGTGHNRGAFF	TGTGCCAGCAGCTTTGGGGGGACAGGGCACAACCGGGGGGCTTTCTTT
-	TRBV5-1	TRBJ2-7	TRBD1	CASSFLPSGTGAYEQYF	TGCGCCAGCAGCTTTTTACCGTCCGGGACAGGGGCCTACGAGCAGTACTTC
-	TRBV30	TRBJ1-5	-	CAWSLQGPQHF	TGTGCCTGGAGTCTCCAGGGGCCCCAGCATTTT